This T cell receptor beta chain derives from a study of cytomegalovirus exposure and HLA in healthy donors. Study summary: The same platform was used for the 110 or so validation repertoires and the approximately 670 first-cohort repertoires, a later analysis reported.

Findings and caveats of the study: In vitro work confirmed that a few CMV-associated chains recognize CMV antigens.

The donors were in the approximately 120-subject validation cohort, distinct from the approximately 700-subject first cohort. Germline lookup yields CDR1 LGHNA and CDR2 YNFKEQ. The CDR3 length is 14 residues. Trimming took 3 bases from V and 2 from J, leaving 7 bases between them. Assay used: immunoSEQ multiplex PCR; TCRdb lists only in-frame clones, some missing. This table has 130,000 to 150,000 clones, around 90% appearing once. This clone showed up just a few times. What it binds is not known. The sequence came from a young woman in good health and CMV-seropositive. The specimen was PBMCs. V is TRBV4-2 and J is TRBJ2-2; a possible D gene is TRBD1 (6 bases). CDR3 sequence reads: CASSQGANTGELFF. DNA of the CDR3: TGTGCCAGCAGCCAGGGGGCAAACACCGGGGAGCTGTTTTTT.